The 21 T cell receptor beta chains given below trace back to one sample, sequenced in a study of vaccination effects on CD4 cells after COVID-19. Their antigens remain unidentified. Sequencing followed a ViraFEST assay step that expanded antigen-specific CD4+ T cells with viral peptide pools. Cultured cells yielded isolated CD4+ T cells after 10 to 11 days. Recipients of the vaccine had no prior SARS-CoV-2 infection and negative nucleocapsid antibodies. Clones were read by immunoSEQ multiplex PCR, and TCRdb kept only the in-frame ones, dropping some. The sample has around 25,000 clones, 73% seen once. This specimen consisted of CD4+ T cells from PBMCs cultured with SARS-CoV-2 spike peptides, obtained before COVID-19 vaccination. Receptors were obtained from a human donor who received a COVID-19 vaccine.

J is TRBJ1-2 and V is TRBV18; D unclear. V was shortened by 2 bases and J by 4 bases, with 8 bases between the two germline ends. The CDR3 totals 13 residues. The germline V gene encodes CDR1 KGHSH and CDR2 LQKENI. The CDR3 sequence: CASSPDGRYGYTF. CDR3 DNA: TGTGCCAGCTCACCAGACGGGCGCTATGGCTACACCTTC.

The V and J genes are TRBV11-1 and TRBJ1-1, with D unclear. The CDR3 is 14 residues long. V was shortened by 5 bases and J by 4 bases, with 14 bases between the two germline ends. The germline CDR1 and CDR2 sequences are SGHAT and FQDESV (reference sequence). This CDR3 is CASSTQVFGTEAFF. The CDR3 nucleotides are TGTGCCAGCAGCACTCAGGTATTCGGCACTGAAGCTTTCTTT.

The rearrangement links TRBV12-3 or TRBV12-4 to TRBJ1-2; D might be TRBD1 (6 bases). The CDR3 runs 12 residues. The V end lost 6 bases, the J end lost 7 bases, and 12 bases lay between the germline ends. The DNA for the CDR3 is TGTGCCAGCAGATCTGACAGGATTGGCTACACCTTC. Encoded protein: CASRSDRIGYTF.

CDR3 DNA sequence: TGTGCCAGCAGCTTACTAGGGAGCACCGGGGAGCTGTTTTTT. Translated: CASSLLGSTGELFF. The chain combines TRBV11-2 with TRBJ2-2, with D possibly matching TRBD2 (5 bases). The V gene lost 2 bases and the J gene lost 4 bases, with 8 bases spanning the gap. There are 14 residues in the CDR3. Germline V gene lookup returns CDR1 SGHAT and CDR2 FQNNGV.

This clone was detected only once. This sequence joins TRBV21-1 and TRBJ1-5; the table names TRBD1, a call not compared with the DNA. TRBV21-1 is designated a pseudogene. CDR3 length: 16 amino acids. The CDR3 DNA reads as TGTGCCAGCAGCAAATGTACATGTCGCTGTCGTCAGCCCCAGCATTTT. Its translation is CASSKCTCRCRQPQHF.

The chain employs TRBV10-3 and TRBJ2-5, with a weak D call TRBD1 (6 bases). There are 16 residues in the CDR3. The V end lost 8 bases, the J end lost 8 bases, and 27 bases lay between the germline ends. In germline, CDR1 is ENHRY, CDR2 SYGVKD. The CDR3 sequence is CAIHGQQGNMVNTQYF. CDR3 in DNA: TGTGCCATCCACGGTCAACAGGGCAATATGGTTAATACCCAGTACTTC.

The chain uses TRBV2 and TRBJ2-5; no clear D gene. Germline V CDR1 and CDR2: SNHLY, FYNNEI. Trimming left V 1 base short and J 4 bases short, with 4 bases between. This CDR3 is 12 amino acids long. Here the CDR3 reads CASSEGIETQYF. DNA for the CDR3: TGTGCCAGCAGTGAAGGCATAGAGACCCAGTACTTC. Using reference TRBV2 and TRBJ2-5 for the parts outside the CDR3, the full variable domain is EPEVTQTPSHQVTQMGQEVILRCVPISNHLYFYWYRQILGQKVEFLVSFYNNEISEKSEIFDDQFSVERPDGSNFTLKIRSTKLEDSAMYFCASSEGIETQYFGPGTRLLVL.

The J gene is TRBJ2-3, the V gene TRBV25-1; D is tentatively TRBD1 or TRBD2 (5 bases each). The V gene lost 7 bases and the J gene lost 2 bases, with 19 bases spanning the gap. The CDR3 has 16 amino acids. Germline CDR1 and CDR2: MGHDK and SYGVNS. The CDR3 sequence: CASNPARGEITDTQYF. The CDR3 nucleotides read TGTGCCAGCAACCCAGCGCGAGGGGAAATCACAGATACGCAGTATTTT. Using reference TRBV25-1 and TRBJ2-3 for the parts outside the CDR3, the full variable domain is EADIYQTPRYLVIGTGKKITLECSQTMGHDKMYWYQQDPGMELHLIHYSYGVNSTEKGDLSSESTVSRIRTEHFPLTLESARPSHTSQYLCASNPARGEITDTQYFGPGTRLTVL.

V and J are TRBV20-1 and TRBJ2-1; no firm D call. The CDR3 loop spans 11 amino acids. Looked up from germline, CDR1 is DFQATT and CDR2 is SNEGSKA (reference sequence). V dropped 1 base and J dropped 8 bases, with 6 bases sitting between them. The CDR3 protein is CSARGGHEQFF. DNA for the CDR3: TGCAGTGCTAGAGGTGGACATGAGCAGTTCTTC.

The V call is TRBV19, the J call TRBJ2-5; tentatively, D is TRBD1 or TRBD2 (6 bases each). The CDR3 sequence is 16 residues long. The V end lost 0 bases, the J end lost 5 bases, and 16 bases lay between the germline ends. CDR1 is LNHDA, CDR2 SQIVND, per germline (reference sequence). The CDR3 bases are TGTGCCAGTAGTATAGAAACAGGGAGGCTAGGGGAGACCCAGTACTTC. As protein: CASSIETGRLGETQYF.

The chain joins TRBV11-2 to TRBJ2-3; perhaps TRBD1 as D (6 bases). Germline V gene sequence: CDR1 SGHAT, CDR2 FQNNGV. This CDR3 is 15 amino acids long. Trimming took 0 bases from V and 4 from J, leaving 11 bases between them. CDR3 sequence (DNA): TGTGCCAGCAGCTTAGACAGGGGTCGCCCAGATACGCAGTATTTT. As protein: CASSLDRGRPDTQYF.

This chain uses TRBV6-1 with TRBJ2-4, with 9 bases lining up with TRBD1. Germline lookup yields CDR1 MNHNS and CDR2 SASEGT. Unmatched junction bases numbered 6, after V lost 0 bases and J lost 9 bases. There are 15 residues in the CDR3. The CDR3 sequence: CASSEAGDRAAIQYF. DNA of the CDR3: TGTGCCAGCAGTGAAGCGGGGGACAGGGCTGCCATTCAGTACTTC.

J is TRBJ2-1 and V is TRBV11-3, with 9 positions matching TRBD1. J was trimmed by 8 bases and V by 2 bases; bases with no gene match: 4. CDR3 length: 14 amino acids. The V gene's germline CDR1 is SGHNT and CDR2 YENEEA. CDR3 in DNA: TGTGCCAGCAGCTTACAGACAGGGGGTCATGAGCAGTTCTTC. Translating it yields CASSLQTGGHEQFF.

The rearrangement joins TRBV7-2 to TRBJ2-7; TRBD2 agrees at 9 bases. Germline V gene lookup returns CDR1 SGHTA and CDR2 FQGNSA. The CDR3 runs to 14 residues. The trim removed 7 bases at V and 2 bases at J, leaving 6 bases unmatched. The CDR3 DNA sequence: TGTGCCAGCACCCTCCTAGCGGGGCCCTACGAGCAGTACTTC. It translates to CASTLLAGPYEQYF.

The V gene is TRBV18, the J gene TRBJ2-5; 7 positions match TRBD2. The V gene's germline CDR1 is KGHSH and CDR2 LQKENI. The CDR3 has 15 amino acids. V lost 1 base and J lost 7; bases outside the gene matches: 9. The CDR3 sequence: CASSPLRAGGGTQYF. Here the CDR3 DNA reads TGTGCCAGCTCACCACTCCGTGCGGGCGGGGGGACCCAGTACTTC.

Written as DNA, the CDR3 is TGTGCCAGTAGTATTCAAGGGTCTCAGCCCCAGCATTTT. This gives the protein CASSIQGSQPQHF. This chain uses TRBV19 with TRBJ1-5; D call uncertain. The CDR3 extends over 13 amino acids. Germline V gene sequence: CDR1 LNHDA, CDR2 SQIVND (reference sequence). The ends were cut back, 3 bases at V and 6 bases at J, with 9 bases in the middle.

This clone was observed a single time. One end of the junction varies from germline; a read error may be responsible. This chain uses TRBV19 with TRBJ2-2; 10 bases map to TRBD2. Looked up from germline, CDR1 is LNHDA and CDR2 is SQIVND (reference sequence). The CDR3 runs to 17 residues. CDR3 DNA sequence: TGTGCTAGTCGACCTCCGGGACTAGCGTCGAAAACCGGGGAGCTGTTTTTT. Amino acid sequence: CASRPPGLASKTGELFF.

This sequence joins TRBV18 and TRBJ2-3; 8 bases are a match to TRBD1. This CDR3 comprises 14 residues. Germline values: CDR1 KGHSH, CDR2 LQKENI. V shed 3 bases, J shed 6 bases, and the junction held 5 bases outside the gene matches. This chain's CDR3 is CASSPGQGGDTQYF. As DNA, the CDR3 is TGTGCCAGCTCACCCGGACAGGGAGGCGATACGCAGTATTTT.

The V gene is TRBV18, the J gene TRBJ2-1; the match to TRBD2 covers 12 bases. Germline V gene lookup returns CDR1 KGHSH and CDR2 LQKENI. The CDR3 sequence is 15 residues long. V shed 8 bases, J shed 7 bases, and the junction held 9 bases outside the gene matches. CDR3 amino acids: CASAQSSGRGNEQFF. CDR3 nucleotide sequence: TGTGCCAGCGCACAGTCTAGCGGGAGGGGAAATGAGCAGTTCTTC.

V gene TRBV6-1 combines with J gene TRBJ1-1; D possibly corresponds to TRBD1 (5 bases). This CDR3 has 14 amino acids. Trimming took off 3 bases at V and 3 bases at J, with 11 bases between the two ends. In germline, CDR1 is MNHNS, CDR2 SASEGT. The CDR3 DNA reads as TGTGCCAGCAGTGATTCGGGGGGTTACACTGAAGCTTTCTTT. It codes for CASSDSGGYTEAFF.

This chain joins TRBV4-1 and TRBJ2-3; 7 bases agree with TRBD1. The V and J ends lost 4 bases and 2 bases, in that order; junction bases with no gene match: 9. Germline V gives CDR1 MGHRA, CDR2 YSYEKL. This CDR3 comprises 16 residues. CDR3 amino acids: CASSRRTGDYTDTQYF. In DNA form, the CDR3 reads TGCGCCAGCAGCCGCCGGACAGGAGATTACACAGATACGCAGTATTTT.